The source of this T cell receptor (beta chain) is a study of shared clonotypes between healthy human individuals. Study-wide results and limits: The study found lower generation probabilities in non-shared clonotypes than in those shared by all four donors.

Notes on this clone: What it binds is not known.

In the study's own analysis: For the immunoSEQ data, sequences were junction-only without quality scores, so filtering differed. Sequencing was performed with immunoSEQ multiplex PCR; in TCRdb, only in-frame clones are kept and a portion is missing. V and J calls and clone size are as listed in that table; D and trimming were resolved from the DNA. The data contain about 95,000 clones, less than 80% of them singletons. CD45RO+ cells plus CCR7-negative CD45RA+ TemRA cells formed CD8 memory. Per germline, CDR1 MNHNS and CDR2 SASEGT. The V and J ends lost 6 bases and 3 bases respectively, with 17 bases between them. This CDR3 has 15 amino acids.

Material: memory CD8+ T cells sorted from blood. Noted subset: CD45RO+ cells pooled with CCR7-negative TemRA cells. This sequence originates from a young man in good health. V usage is TRBV6-1 and J usage is TRBJ1-2; D is perhaps TRBD1 (6 bases). CDR3 region: CASRGNRVAHYGYTF. The DNA of the CDR3 is TGTGCCAGCAGGGGAAACAGGGTGGCCCACTATGGCTACACCTTC.